The present T cell receptor (beta chain) was sequenced within a study of T cells expressing NK-cell markers. The overall study: Underlying the TCR beta repertoires were sorted CD3+CD56+NKG2C+, CD3+CD56+NKG2C- and CD3+CD56-NKG2C+ T cells. General study findings and limits: Four donors' CD3+CD56-NKG2C+ cells were dominated by the same clonotypes.

The TCR beta cDNA came from 5'RACE template switching with UMIs. Following a re-call of the 5' RACE reads, TCRdb has one entry per CDR3 protein and lacks DNA. This sample's table has 550,000 to 600,000 distinct CDR3 sequences. Germline V gene data show CDR1 as DFQATT and CDR2 as SNEGSKA (reference sequence). The CDR3 has 15 amino acids. With regard to this clonotype: Its antigen is still unknown.

The rearrangement links TRBV20-1 to TRBJ2-1; TCRdb names TRBD2, which stays unverified in the absence of DNA. Specimen: blood T cells: a sorted CD56 or NKG2C T cell subset, CD4+ or CD8+ T cells, or bulk PBMC T cells (not recorded which). The source of this sequence is a man aged 18 to 30 in good health. The CDR3 protein is CSAPGTSSSYNEQFF.